The present T cell receptor beta chain was sequenced within a study of CD8+CD57+ T cells in acquired aplastic anemia. Study observations and caveats: Patients showed no significant difference from controls in CD8+ Simpson's diversity.

This clonotype was picked up many times. The antigen remains undetermined. The germline gene is not matched at one end of the junction; a read error may be the cause. The TCR beta profiling, which covered VDJ combination and CDR3 sequence, was carried out using genomic DNA as the template. From the reads, TCRdb called clonotypes with MiXCR, one entry per CDR3 protein. Of 200,000 to 250,000 distinct CDR3 sequences in the sample, roughly 33% were seen once. The sample taken for sequencing was sorted CD4+, CD8+, or CD8+CD57+ T cells (not recorded which) from PBMCs. The receptor was derived from a human donor in good health, serving as a control.

DNA of the CDR3: TGTGCCACCGGCAGGGGACAGCCCACAGATACGCAGTATTTT. It is translated as CATGRGQPTDTQYF. This chain links TRBV15 with TRBJ2-3, with TRBD1 matching over 7 bases. The CDR3 is made up of 14 amino acids. CDR1 and CDR2 (germline): LNHNV, YYDKDF (reference sequence).